This is a list of T cell receptor beta chains from one sample in a study of T-cell reconstitution after alpha-beta-depleted transplantation in children. One entry per CDR3 protein, called by TCRdb with MiXCR from the PCR reads. The table lists about 210,000 distinct CDR3 sequences, approximately 19% of them singletons. The sequenced sample was PBMCs, mostly from graft donor cells, obtained 360 days after TCRalphabeta/CD19-depleted stem cell transplant. The receptor source for this set is a male patient aged 2-10 years who had a stem cell transplant for acute lymphoblastic leukemia, so the T cells may come from the graft donor. Both conserved end residues are part of each CDR3. D genes are given only for firm matches. Size is stated for part of the rows, as once, few or many counts, or as a class when the clone is expanded.

CDR3 DNA	CDR3 protein	V gene	J gene	D gene	clone size
TGTGCCAGCAGTTACCCCCTAACATCTGGGGCCAACGTCCTGACTTTC	CASSYPLTSGANVLTF	TRBV6-2/TRBV6-3	TRBJ2-6	NA	NA
TGTGCCAGCAGTACAGGCTATCGGGAGACCCAGTACTTC	CASSTGYRETQYF	TRBV12-3/TRBV12-4	TRBJ2-5	NA	NA
TGTGCCAGCAGTTACCCCGGACTAGCGGGAAGGAGCTCCTACAATGAGCAGTTCTTC	CASSYPGLAGRSSYNEQFF	TRBV6-2/TRBV6-3	TRBJ2-1	TRBD2	NA
TGTGCCACCAGTGATTTTCTGAGTCGTGGCTACACCTTC	CATSDFLSRGYTF	TRBV24-1	TRBJ1-2	NA	NA
TGCAAAAGGGGCGGGTTGAAGCGGGATGGCTACACCTTC	CKRGGLKRDGYTF	TRBV20-1	TRBJ1-2	NA	few
TGCAGCTCGAGGGCAGCAAATGAAAAACTGTTTTTT	CSSRAANEKLFF	TRBV20-1	TRBJ1-4	NA	few
TGCAGTGCTAGAGATCCCGCAGCGATGCCAGATACGCAGTATTTT	CSARDPAAMPDTQYF	TRBV20-1	TRBJ2-3	NA	NA
TGTGCCAGCAGCCCGGGGGCGGATGAGCAGTTCTTC	CASSPGADEQFF	TRBV4-2	TRBJ2-1	NA	NA
TGCAGTGCTAGGGCCCCCGGAGGGTGGGCCACCGGGGAGCTGTTTTTT	CSARAPGGWATGELFF	TRBV20-1	TRBJ2-2	NA	NA
TGTGCCGTATCGACTCTAGTCCACGAGCAGTACTTC	CAVSTLVHEQYF	TRBV6-2/TRBV6-3	TRBJ2-7	NA	few
TGTGCCAGCAGCAAGGGACTAGACGACGAGACCCAGTACTTC	CASSKGLDDETQYF	TRBV7-8	TRBJ2-5	TRBD2	few
TGTGCCAGCAGTTTATTACCCGACGAGACCGATACGCAGTATTTT	CASSLLPDETDTQYF	TRBV12-3/TRBV12-4	TRBJ2-3	NA	NA
TGTGCCACCAGTGGGCCCGGTACTAGCAATGAGCAGTTCTTC	CATSGPGTSNEQFF	TRBV24-1	TRBJ2-1	NA	NA
TGTGCCAGCAGTTTATTTGTGGGGACTAGCGGTAAAGAGACCCAGTACTTC	CASSLFVGTSGKETQYF	TRBV27	TRBJ2-5	TRBD2	NA
TGCAGCGTTGAGGGGGAATCCTACGAGCAGTACTTC	CSVEGESYEQYF	TRBV29-1	TRBJ2-7	NA	NA
TGCGCCAGCAGCCAAGTGATCGGGGTAAAAGAAAACACCGGGGAGCTGTTTTTT	CASSQVIGVKENTGELFF	TRBV4-3	TRBJ2-2	NA	NA
TGTGCCAGCAGCGGTCCCGGGACTAGCGGCGATGTGTTTCTCTACGAGCAGTACTTC	CASSGPGTSGDVFLYEQYF	TRBV7-6	TRBJ2-7	TRBD2	NA
TGTGCCAGCAGTACCTCTTCAGAGACCCAGTACTTC	CASSTSSETQYF	TRBV6-2/TRBV6-3	TRBJ2-5	NA	few
TGTGCCAGCAGTTTTTCCGGCGGGGAGCTGTTTTTT	CASSFSGGELFF	TRBV12-3/TRBV12-4	TRBJ2-2	NA	NA
TGTGCCAGCAGCCCCTCCCCGGGGAACACTGAAGCTTTCTTT	CASSPSPGNTEAFF	TRBV3-1	TRBJ1-1	NA	few
TGTGCCAGCAGCCCGTCCCGGGACGGGACGAATGAGCAGTTCTTC	CASSPSRDGTNEQFF	TRBV11-1	TRBJ2-1	NA	few
TGCGCCAGCAGTGAGTCGTGGACAGACTACGAGCAGTACTTC	CASSESWTDYEQYF	TRBV10-2	TRBJ2-7	NA	many
TGCGCCAGCAGCTCCGGTGCGGGTTCCTACGAGCAGTACTTC	CASSSGAGSYEQYF	TRBV5-1	TRBJ2-7	NA	many
TGTGCCAGCAGCTTATTACGGACAGGGACAGGGGGCTACACCTTC	CASSLLRTGTGGYTF	TRBV13	TRBJ1-2	TRBD1	NA
TGCAGTGCTAGAAGGAGCGGGAGGGGGGGCTACGAGCAGTACTTC	CSARRSGRGGYEQYF	TRBV20-1	TRBJ2-7	TRBD2	NA
TGCAGCGTTGAGTTGGGTGAAGCCCAGTACTTC	CSVELGEAQYF	TRBV29-1	TRBJ2-5	NA	many
TGTGCCAGCAGCTGGGGGATAGCTAAGCAGTACTTC	CASSWGIAKQYF	TRBV7-8	TRBJ2-7	NA	NA
TGTGCCATCAGTGTAGGGGGCAACTCCTACGAGCAGTACTTC	CAISVGGNSYEQYF	TRBV10-3	TRBJ2-7	TRBD1	many
TGTGCCAGCAGCTTGGGTGTTTTGAAGGGGGGGCCTTCAGATACGCAGTATTTT	CASSLGVLKGGPSDTQYF	TRBV11-2	TRBJ2-3	NA	many